Detailed here is one T cell receptor (beta chain). This sample stems from a study of blood T cell repertoires in COVID-19. Study-wide context: Sources were T cells, B-cell-depleted T cells, or PBMCs; the material itself was cDNA or gDNA.

Enrollment of patients from Seattle took place during active infection, with longitudinal follow-up. V dropped 4 bases and J dropped 0 bases, with 16 bases sitting between them. There are 16 residues in the CDR3. Germline loops: CDR1 GTSNPN, CDR2 SVGIG (reference sequence). In the source study's methods: Using reference gene primer amplification, nucleated cell counts were estimated. The repertoire was sequenced with immunoSEQ multiplex PCR; TCRdb's copy has only in-frame clones and lacks some. The V and J calls and clone size were taken over from that table, and D and trimming were inferred from the DNA. The repertoire holds 300,000 to 350,000 clones, with about 88% as singletons.

The source is a woman in her seventies with COVID-19, enrolled during active disease. What was sequenced was peripheral blood. J is TRBJ2-4 and V is TRBV30, with a weak D call TRBD2 (5 bases). The CDR3 DNA is TGTGCCTGGACCGAGGGCGAACTTATAGCCAAAAACATTCAGTACTTC. As protein: CAWTEGELIAKNIQYF.